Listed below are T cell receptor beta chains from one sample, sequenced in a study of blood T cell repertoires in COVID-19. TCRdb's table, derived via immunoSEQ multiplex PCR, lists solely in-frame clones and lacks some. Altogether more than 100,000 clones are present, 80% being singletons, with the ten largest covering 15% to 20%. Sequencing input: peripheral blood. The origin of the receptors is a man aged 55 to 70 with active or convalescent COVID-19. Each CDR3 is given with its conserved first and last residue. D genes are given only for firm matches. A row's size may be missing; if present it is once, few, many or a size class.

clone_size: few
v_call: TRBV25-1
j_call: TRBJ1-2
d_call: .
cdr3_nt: TGTGCCAGCAGTGGAGGGGGGGGCCTTAACTATGGCTACACCTTC
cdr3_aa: CASSGGGGLNYGYTF

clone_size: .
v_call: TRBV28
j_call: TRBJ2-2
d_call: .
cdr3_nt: TGTGCCAGCAGTTTATGGGCAGGGGCGAACACCGGGGAGCTGTTTTTT
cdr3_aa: CASSLWAGANTGELFF

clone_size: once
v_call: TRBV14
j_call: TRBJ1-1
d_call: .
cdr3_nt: TGTGCCAGCAGCCACCTCCCGGGACACCAGAACACTGAAGCTTTCTTT
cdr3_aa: CASSHLPGHQNTEAFF

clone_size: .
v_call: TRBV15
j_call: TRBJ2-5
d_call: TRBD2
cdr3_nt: TGTGCCACGACTTCTCAAGCGGGAGATGAGGAGACCCAGTACTTC
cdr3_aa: CATTSQAGDEETQYF

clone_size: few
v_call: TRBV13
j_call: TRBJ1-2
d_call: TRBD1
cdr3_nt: TGTGCCAGCAGCTTAGGAGACCCCGGGACAGGGACTACTGACTATGGCTACACCTTC
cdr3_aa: CASSLGDPGTGTTDYGYTF

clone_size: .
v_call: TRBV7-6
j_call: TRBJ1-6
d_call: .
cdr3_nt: TGTGCCAGCAGCACCGGGTCTTCGGGTAATATTAATTCACCCCTCCACTTT
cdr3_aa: CASSTGSSGNINSPLHF

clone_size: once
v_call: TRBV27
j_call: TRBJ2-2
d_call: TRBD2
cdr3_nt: TGTGCCAGCAGGGGACTAGCGGGAATCGGGACCGGGGAGCTGTTTTTT
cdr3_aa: CASRGLAGIGTGELFF

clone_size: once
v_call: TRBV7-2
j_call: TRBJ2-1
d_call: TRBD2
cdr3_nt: TGTGCCAGCAGCTTAGGCGGTAGCGGGAGTTCCTACAATGAGCAGTTCTTC
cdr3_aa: CASSLGGSGSSYNEQFF

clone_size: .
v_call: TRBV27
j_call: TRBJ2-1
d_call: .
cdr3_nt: TGTGCCAGCAGTAGACCCGGCGGTGAGCAGTTCTTC
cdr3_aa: CASSRPGGEQFF

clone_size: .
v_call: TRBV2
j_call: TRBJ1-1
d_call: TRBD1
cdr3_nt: TGTGCCAGCAGTCCGACAGGGGGAGGAACTGAAGCTTTCTTT
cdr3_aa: CASSPTGGGTEAFF

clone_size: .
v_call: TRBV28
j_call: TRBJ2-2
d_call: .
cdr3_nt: TGTGCCAACACGAAACCCCGCGACAGGTCGGACACCGGGGAGCTGTTTTTT
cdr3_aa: CANTKPRDRSDTGELFF

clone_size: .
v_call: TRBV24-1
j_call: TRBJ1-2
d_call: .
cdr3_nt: TGTGCCACCAGTGATACATTTCCCGAGGGAGGCTACACCTTC
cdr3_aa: CATSDTFPEGGYTF

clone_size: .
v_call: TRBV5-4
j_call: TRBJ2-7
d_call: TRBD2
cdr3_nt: TGTGCCATGGCTAGCGGGAGGGGGGGCGAGCAGTACTTC
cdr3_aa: CAMASGRGGEQYF

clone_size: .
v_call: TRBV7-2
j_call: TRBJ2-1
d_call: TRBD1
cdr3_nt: TGTGCCAGCAGCTTAGCATACAGGGGCGGTGAGCAGTTCTTC
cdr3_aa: CASSLAYRGGEQFF

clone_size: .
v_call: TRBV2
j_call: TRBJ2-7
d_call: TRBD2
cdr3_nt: TGTGCCAGCAGAGCGCTAGCGGGTCGGTCGGAGCAGTACTTC
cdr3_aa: CASRALAGRSEQYF

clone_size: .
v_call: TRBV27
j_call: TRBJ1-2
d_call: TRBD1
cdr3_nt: TGTGCCAGCAGTTTCCAGGGGGGCTTATATGGCTACACCTTC
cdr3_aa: CASSFQGGLYGYTF

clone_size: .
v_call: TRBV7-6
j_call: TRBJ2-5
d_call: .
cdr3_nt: TGTGCCAGCAGCTTAGAGGCGGTCCAGTACTTC
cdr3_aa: CASSLEAVQYF

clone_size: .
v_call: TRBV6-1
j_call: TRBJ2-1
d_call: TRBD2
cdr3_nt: TGTGCCAGCAGTGAGGCGGCGGGAGGGTTCAATGAGCAGTTCTTC
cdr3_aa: CASSEAAGGFNEQFF

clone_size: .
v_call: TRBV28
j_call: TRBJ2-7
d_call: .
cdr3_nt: TGTGCCAGCAGTCCGTCCCGGGGCTACGAGCAGTACTTC
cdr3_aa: CASSPSRGYEQYF

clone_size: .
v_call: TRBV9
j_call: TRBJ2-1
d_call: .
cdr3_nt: TGTGCCAGCAAGCTAAGCTCCTACAATGAGCAGTTCTTC
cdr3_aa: CASKLSSYNEQFF